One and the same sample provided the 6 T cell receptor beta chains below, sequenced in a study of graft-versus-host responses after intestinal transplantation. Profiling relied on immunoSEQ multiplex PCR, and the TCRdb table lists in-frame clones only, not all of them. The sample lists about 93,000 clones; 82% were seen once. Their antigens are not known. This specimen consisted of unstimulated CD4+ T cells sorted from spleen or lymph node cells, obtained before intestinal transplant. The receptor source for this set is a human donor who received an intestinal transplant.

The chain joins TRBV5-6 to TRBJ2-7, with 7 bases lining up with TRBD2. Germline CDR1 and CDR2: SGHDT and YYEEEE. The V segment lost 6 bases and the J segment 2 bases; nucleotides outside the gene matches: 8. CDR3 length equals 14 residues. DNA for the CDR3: TGTGCCAGCACCACGGCGGGGGAAACCTACGAGCAGTACTTC. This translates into CASTTAGETYEQYF.

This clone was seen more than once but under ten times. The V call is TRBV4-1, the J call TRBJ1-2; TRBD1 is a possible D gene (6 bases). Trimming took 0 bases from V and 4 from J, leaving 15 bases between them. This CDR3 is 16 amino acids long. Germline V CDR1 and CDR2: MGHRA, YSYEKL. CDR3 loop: CASSQDPGQGSYGYTF. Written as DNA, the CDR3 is TGCGCCAGCAGCCAAGATCCGGGACAAGGGAGCTATGGCTACACCTTC.

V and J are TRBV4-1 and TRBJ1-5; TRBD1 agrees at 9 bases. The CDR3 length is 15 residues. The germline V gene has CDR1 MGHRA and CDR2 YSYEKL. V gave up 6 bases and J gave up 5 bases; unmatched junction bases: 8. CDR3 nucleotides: TGCGCCAGCAGGCCAGGGGGACAGGGCCATCAGCCCCAGCATTTT. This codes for CASRPGGQGHQPQHF.

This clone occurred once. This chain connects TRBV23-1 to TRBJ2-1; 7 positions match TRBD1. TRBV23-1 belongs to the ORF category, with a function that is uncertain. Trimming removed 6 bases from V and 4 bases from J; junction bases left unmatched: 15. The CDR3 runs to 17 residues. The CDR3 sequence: CASRHYSGTEPYNEQFF. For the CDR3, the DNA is TGCGCCAGCAGACACTACTCCGGGACAGAGCCATACAATGAGCAGTTCTTC.

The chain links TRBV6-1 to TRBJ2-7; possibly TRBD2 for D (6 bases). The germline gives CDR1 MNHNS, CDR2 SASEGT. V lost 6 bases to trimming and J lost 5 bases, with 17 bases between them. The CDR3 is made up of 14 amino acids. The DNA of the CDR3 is TGTGCCAGCAGGGCGATCAGGGAGGTGCACGAGCAGTACTTC. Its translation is CASRAIREVHEQYF.

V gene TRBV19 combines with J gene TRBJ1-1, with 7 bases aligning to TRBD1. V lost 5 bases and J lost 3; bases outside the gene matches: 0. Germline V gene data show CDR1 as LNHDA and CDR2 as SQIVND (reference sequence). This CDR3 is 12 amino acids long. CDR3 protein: CASSDRDTEAFF. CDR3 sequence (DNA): TGTGCCAGTAGTGACAGGGACACTGAAGCTTTCTTT.